This entry lists 28 T cell receptor beta chains sequenced from one sample in a study of tumor-infiltrating lymphocytes in primary liver carcinoma. Each 20-30 mg portion of unsorted bulk tissue served as the source for co-extraction of RNA and DNA. Starting from 500 ng of total RNA, TCR beta cDNA was produced with a primer in the constant region. It was through three nested multiplex PCR rounds of slightly modified ARM-PCR that TCR beta libraries arose. Amplification in the first two PCR rounds was performed using TRBV1-TRBV30 forward primers and a C-beta reverse primer for roughly 10 cycles each. TCRdb recomputed calls from the multiplex PCR reads with MiXCR, one row per CDR3 protein. Of 22,000 or so distinct CDR3 sequences listed, about 84% were seen once; the top ten hold 35% to 40%. The sequenced sample consisted of liver tumor tissue from sampling region 2. Subset reported: tumor region T2, inferior pole. The receptor set was obtained from a woman aged 25-40 years with primary liver carcinoma and hepatitis B virus infection.

This clonotype was seen only once. The junction departs from germline at one end; a sequencing error may be responsible. V gene TRBV11-2 combines with J gene TRBJ1-1; the D is unclear. Germline loops: CDR1 SGHAT, CDR2 FQNNGV. The CDR3 totals 14 residues. In DNA, the CDR3 is TGTGCCAGTAGATATACGGGGTGGAGGGCTGAAGCTTACTTT. Amino acids: CASRYTGWRAEAYF.

This chain links TRBV6-5 with TRBJ1-1; D is unclear. This CDR3 is built from 13 residues. V was shortened by 6 bases and J by 2 bases, with 10 bases between the two germline ends. CDR1 is MNHEY and CDR2 is SVGAGI in the germline V gene. In nucleotides, the CDR3 is TGTGCCAGCAGCTACCAAGGAAACACTGAAGCTTTCTTT. Protein sequence: CASSYQGNTEAFF.

The CDR3 loop is CSVEDQTGYTF. The CDR3 coding sequence is TGCAGCGTTGAAGACCAGACCGGCTACACCTTC. The chain has TRBV29-1 and TRBJ1-2; the D is unclear. CDR1 and CDR2 (germline): SQVTM, ANQGSEA. Trimming removed 0 bases from V and 8 bases from J, with 7 bases in between. CDR3 length: 11 residues.

Comment on this clonotype: A read error may account for a junction end that differs from germline. This rearrangement joins TRBV4-3 to TRBJ2-7; 7 bases match TRBD2. Germline CDR1 reads LGHNA; CDR2 reads YSLEER. CDR3 size: 18 residues. The CDR3 DNA is TGCACCAGCAACCAAGCTGTGACGGGGGGTCACATTAGCTACGCGCAGTACTTC. Amino acids: CTSNQAVTGGHISYAQYF.

Remarks on this clonotype: One end of the junction varies from germline; a read error may be responsible. CDR3 sequence: CAISEFSSLNRQFF. For the CDR3, the DNA is TGTGCCATAAGTGAGTTCTCTAGTTTGAATAGGCAGTTCTTC. V gene TRBV10-3 combines with J gene TRBJ2-1, with no clear D. CDR1 is ENHRY and CDR2 is SYGVKD in the germline V gene. The CDR3 length is 14 residues.

In regard to this clonotype: Relative to the germline gene, one junction end is altered; a read error may explain this. The CDR3 coding sequence is TGTGTCTGGGTGGCGGTGGATACGAAGTATTTT. Translating gives CVWVAVDTKYF. The rearrangement joins TRBV30 to TRBJ2-3, with D uncertain. Germline V gives CDR1 GTSNPN, CDR2 SVGIG (reference sequence). This CDR3 is 11 amino acids long.

Of note for this clonotype: A much more abundant neighbour one base away suggests this may be a read error. This chain joins TRBV9 and TRBJ2-2; D gene uncertain. The germline V gene has CDR1 SGDLS and CDR2 YYNGEE. Trimming shortened V by 9 bases and J by 4 bases, and 16 bases separated the two germline ends. The CDR3 is 14 amino acids. The chain's CDR3 is CAIRPYVGTGELFF. CDR3 in DNA: TGTGCCATCAGGCCCTACGTGGGCACCGGGGAGCTGTTTTTT.

With regard to this clonotype: A read error may account for a junction end that differs from germline. The V gene is TRBV10-3, the J gene TRBJ2-5, with no clear D. This CDR3 region has 15 residues. The germline gives CDR1 ENHRY, CDR2 SYGVKD. The CDR3 DNA sequence: TGTGCCATCAGTGTGTCAGCTACCAGACAAGGGACCCAGTACTTC. It specifies CAISVSATRQGTQYF.

This chain uses TRBV11-2 with TRBJ2-3; tentatively, D is TRBD1 or TRBD2 (5 bases each). The CDR3 loop spans 15 amino acids. Germline CDR1 and CDR2: SGHAT and FQNNGV. Trimming cost V 4 bases and J 3 bases, with 14 bases left between them. DNA for the CDR3: TGTGCCAGCAGCTCAGGAAGCGAGGGGACAGATACGCAGTATTTT. Encoded protein: CASSSGSEGTDTQYF.

This clonotype was recorded many times. A read error may account for a junction end that differs from germline. This chain connects TRBV11-2 to TRBJ2-6; 7 bases line up with TRBD2. The CDR3 runs to 19 residues. In germline, CDR1 is SGHAT, CDR2 FQNNGV. Here the CDR3 DNA reads TGTGCCAGTAGCTTAGATTCGCGTCAGGGAGGGTCTGGGGCCAACGTCCTGACTTTC. Translation gives CASSLDSRQGGSGANVLTF.

Details on this clonotype: Since no conserved phenylalanine or tryptophan closes the CDR3, a read error is the likely cause. The rearrangement links TRBV7-9 to TRBJ1-2, with D perhaps TRBD1 (5 bases). Germline values: CDR1 SEHNR, CDR2 FQNEAQ (reference sequence). V was shortened by 7 bases and J by 1 base, with 13 bases between the two germline ends. The CDR3 loop spans 14 amino acids. The CDR3 loop is CASNGGSGNYGYTL. The CDR3 bases are TGTGCCAGCAATGGGGGTTCGGGTAACTATGGCTACACCTTG.

Points on this clonotype: This may come from a read error, since a much larger clone is one base off. This chain connects TRBV4-1 to TRBJ2-2, with D perhaps TRBD2 (6 bases). Looked up from germline, CDR1 is MGHRA and CDR2 is YSYEKL. The CDR3 length is 15 residues. With 6 bases removed from V and 4 bases from J, the gap between germline ends came to 15 bases. CDR3 in DNA: TGCGCCAGCAGTCTAGCGAGAGATGTCACCGGGGAGCTGTTTTTT. Translated: CASSLARDVTGELFF.

Concerning this clonotype itself: In this CDR3 the conserved last residue, phenylalanine or tryptophan, is missing, so a read error is likely. The chain couples TRBV5-6 to TRBJ2-2, with D possibly being TRBD2 (5 bases). This CDR3 has 15 residues. Germline lookup yields CDR1 SGHDT and CDR2 YYEEEE. CDR3 sequence reads: CASSLTLRVTGELFI. The CDR3 DNA reads as TGTGCCAGTAGCTTGACACTCAGAGTCACCGGGGAACTGTTTATT.

A remark on this clonotype: One junction end does not reproduce the germline sequence, and a read error may be involved. The chain joins TRBV7-8 to TRBJ2-7; D is possibly TRBD1 (5 bases). The CDR3 is 16 residues long. CDR1 is SGHVS and CDR2 is FQNEAQ in the germline V gene. CDR3 region: CAISAPWGLALYEQYF. The CDR3 bases are TGTGCCATCAGCGCCCCCTGGGGCCTCGCCCTCTACGAGCAGTACTTC.

This clonotype was seen once. Relative to the germline gene, one junction end is altered; a read error may explain this. This chain links TRBV28 with TRBJ2-3, with D possibly being TRBD1 or TRBD2 (6 bases each). Germline CDR1 MDHEN, CDR2 SYDVKM. CDR3 length equals 15 residues. CDR3 residues: CASSLGGFHTDTQHF. CDR3 bases: TGTGCCAGCAGTCTAGGGGGGTTCCACACAGATACGCAACATTTT.

Worth noting for this clonotype: It is likely a read error, because the conserved phenylalanine at the end of the CDR3 is missing. This chain connects TRBV6-5 to TRBJ1-1; a possible D gene is TRBD1 (5 bases). The CDR3 extends over 13 amino acids. From germline, CDR1 is MNHEY and CDR2 SVGAGI. CDR3 sequence: CASSWNRDAEAFS. CDR3 in DNA: TGTGCCAGTAGTTGGAATAGGGACGCTGAAGCTTTCTCT.

Only one count was recorded for this clonotype. The chain has TRBV4-3 and TRBJ2-7; 7 bases are a match to TRBD2. The V gene's germline CDR1 is LGHNA and CDR2 YSLEER. Losses at the gene ends were 10 bases for V and 3 bases for J; bases not matched to a gene: 24. This CDR3 region has 18 residues. The CDR3 sequence: CANRQAVTGGHIIYEQYF. The CDR3 DNA sequence: TGCGCCAACAGGCAAGCTGTGACGGGGGGTCACATTATCTACGAGCAGTACTTC.

As regards this clonotype: Since no conserved phenylalanine or tryptophan closes the CDR3, a read error is the likely cause. This chain links TRBV6-5 with TRBJ2-5, with 10 bases fitting TRBD1. The CDR3 extends over 13 amino acids. CDR1 and CDR2 from the germline V gene are MNHEY and SVGAGI. J gave up 9 bases and V 9 bases, and 10 bases lay outside the gene matches. The CDR3 sequence is CASSTDRGLAQYL. CDR3 coding DNA: TGTGCCAGTAGTACTGACAGGGGGCTGGCCCAGTACCTC.

Details on this clonotype: Germline is not matched at one junction end, which may reflect a read error. The rearrangement joins TRBV28 to TRBJ2-2, with TRBD2 matching over 7 bases. The CDR3 length is 14 residues. Per germline, CDR1 MDHEN and CDR2 SYDVKM. The CDR3 DNA reads as TGTGCCAGCTATAAGCGGGGATATGGTTGGGAGCTGTTTTTC. Translation: CASYKRGYGWELFF.

With regard to this clonotype: A single base separates this from a much larger clone, so it may be a read error. The gene calls are TRBV28 and TRBJ2-1; 10 positions match TRBD2. The CDR3 extends over 20 amino acids. Germline CDR1 MDHEN, CDR2 SYDVKM. The CDR3 bases are TGTGTCAGCAGTTCTCCCTCTTCGGTTTTAGCGGGAGGCAGCCCCAATGAGCAGCTCTTC. This sequence encodes CVSSSPSSVLAGGSPNEQLF.

This chain connects TRBV11-2 to TRBJ1-2, with a possible D match to TRBD1 (5 bases). The V end lost 9 bases, the J end lost 8 bases, and 19 bases lay between the germline ends. This CDR3 is 13 amino acids long. The V gene's germline CDR1 is SGHAT and CDR2 FQNNGV. CDR3 amino acids: CASIRGGGEGYTF. DNA of the CDR3: TGTGCCAGTATTCGGGGGGGGGGTGAAGGCTACACCTTC.

In the case of this clonotype: One end of the junction varies from germline; a read error may be responsible. The rearrangement joins TRBV4-2 to TRBJ2-7, with no clear D. CDR3 length: 14 residues. In germline, CDR1 is LGHNA, CDR2 YNFKEQ. The CDR3 region has the DNA TGTGCCAGCTCCTTAGGGCCCTATGTCTACGAGCACTACTTC. It is translated as CASSLGPYVYEHYF.

With regard to this clonotype: Its ends do not fully match the called genes, so a read error is possible. The chain employs TRBV5-1 and TRBJ1-6; TRBD1 agrees at 9 bases. CDR3 length equals 14 residues. CDR1 is SGHRS, CDR2 YFSETQ, per germline. The CDR3: CANSRQGGLSALHF. DNA for the CDR3: TGCGCCAACAGCCGACAGGGGGGACTCTCCGCCCTCCACTTT.

Concerning this clonotype: The CDR3 ends on some other residue instead of the conserved phenylalanine or tryptophan, so this is likely a read error. The DNA is left out, because the CDR3 cannot be placed on it with certainty; the CDR3 is given as TCRdb lists it. The chain links TRBV29-1 to TRBJ2-1; TRBD2 reflects the table's D call only, with no check against the DNA. Germline V lookup: CDR1 SQVTM, CDR2 ANQGSEA. The CDR3 spans 12 residues, counting both ends. CDR3: CSVMGWEGRKFL.

A note on this clonotype: The junction departs from germline at one end; a sequencing error may be responsible. V usage is TRBV12-3 or TRBV12-4 and J usage is TRBJ2-5; a possible D gene is TRBD2 (5 bases). CDR3 size: 15 residues. The CDR3 sequence: CASSTYPGNGETQYF. DNA for the CDR3: TGTGCCAGTAGCACCTACCCCGGGAACGGAGAGACCCAATACTTC.

This clonotype was observed many times. CDR3 DNA sequence: TGTGCCAGCAGTTTCCGAGGGGGGCAGCCCCAGCATTTT. This codes for CASSFRGGQPQHF. V usage is TRBV28 and J usage is TRBJ1-5, with D maybe TRBD1 (6 bases). The CDR3 spans 13 residues. Trimming pared 3 bases from V and 7 bases from J, leaving 10 bases between. The V gene's germline CDR1 is MDHEN and CDR2 SYDVKM.

V usage is TRBV4-2 and J usage is TRBJ2-7, with TRBD1 identical over 10 bases. The junction had 24 bases not matched to a gene; V was cut back by 8 bases and J by 8 bases. The CDR3 totals 18 residues. Germline CDR1 is LGHNA and CDR2 is YNFKEQ. CDR3 coding DNA: TGTGCCAGCGGCCGGGAACACCTAGGACAGGGGGGACCGCGCCAGCAGTACTTC. This gives the protein CASGREHLGQGGPRQQYF.

As concerns this clonotype: One end of the junction does not line up with germline, which may come from a read error. The chain couples TRBV5-6 to TRBJ2-2; tentatively, D is TRBD2 (5 bases). CDR3 length: 15 amino acids. CDR1 and CDR2 from the germline V gene are SGHDT and YYEEEE. In nucleotides, the CDR3 is TGTGCCAGCAGCTTGGCAGCCAGAGTCACTTGGGAGCGGTCTTTT. Its translation: CASSLAARVTWERSF.